Listed below are T cell receptor beta chains from one sample, sequenced in a study of blood T cell repertoires in COVID-19. Sequencing was performed with immunoSEQ multiplex PCR; in TCRdb, only in-frame clones are kept and a portion is missing. The sample lists tens of thousands of clones, approximately 90% seen once, with approximately 2.3% in the top ten. Source material: peripheral blood. The source of these receptors is a human donor with active COVID-19. The donor label of this sample is uncertain. Each CDR3 is given with its conserved first and last residue. The D gene is left open where the match is weak. Clone sizes are given selectively: once, few, many, or a class where the clone is expanded.

14	TRBJ1-1	NA	NA	TRBV19	TGTGCCAGTAGTCCGCTACAGGGTAGCGCTGAAGCTTTCTTT	CASSPLQGSAEAFF
13	TRBJ2-1	NA	NA	TRBV10-1	TGCGCCAGCAGTCCCCGCTCCTACAATGAGCAGTTCTTC	CASSPRSYNEQFF
15	TRBJ2-6	NA	NA	TRBV2	TGTGCCAGCAAGAGGTTGACCTCTGGGGCCAACGTCCTGACTTTC	CASKRLTSGANVLTF
13	TRBJ2-3	NA	NA	TRBV5-6	TGTGCCAGCAGCTTGGAGGGGACAGATACGCAGTATTTT	CASSLEGTDTQYF
16	TRBJ2-7	NA	NA	TRBV27	TGTGCCAGCAGCCCGAACTCCGGGGACACCTCCTACGAGCAGTACTTC	CASSPNSGDTSYEQYF
13	TRBJ2-5	TRBD2	NA	TRBV6-5	TGTGCCAGCAGAGCTCGGGGGGAGGAGACCCAGTACTTC	CASRARGEETQYF
14	TRBJ2-3	TRBD1	once	TRBV19	TGTGCCAGTAGTACGGCACAGGGGACAGATACGCAGTATTTT	CASSTAQGTDTQYF
14	TRBJ2-7	NA	NA	TRBV24-1	TGTGCCACCAGTCCAGGGTGGCAAAAGGACGAGCAGTACTTC	CATSPGWQKDEQYF
14	TRBJ2-7	NA	NA	TRBV2	TGTGCCAGCAGTGCCCGGGACTCCTTCTACGAGCAGTACTTC	CASSARDSFYEQYF
16	TRBJ2-1	TRBD2	NA	TRBV6-2/TRBV6-3	TGTGCCAGCAACCCCGGGGGGGAGGGCTCCTACAATGAGCAGTTCTTC	CASNPGGEGSYNEQFF
19	TRBJ2-4	NA	NA	TRBV12-2	TGTGCAAGTCGCTTCCCGACGCTGGGGGGATTGGATACCAAAAACATTCAGTACTTC	CASRFPTLGGLDTKNIQYF
17	TRBJ2-5	NA	once	TRBV9	TGTGCCAGCAGCCCGCGGCCAGGGGCGGTAAACCAAGAGACCCAGTACTTC	CASSPRPGAVNQETQYF
14	TRBJ2-1	NA	NA	TRBV5-1	TGCGCCAGCAGCTTGGGGCCCGGAGCGAATGAGCAGTTCTTC	CASSLGPGANEQFF
14	TRBJ1-2	NA	NA	TRBV7-2	TGTGCCAGCAGCTCGGTACAGGGCCGCTATGGCTACACCTTC	CASSSVQGRYGYTF
16	TRBJ1-5	TRBD1	NA	TRBV5-5	TGTGCCAGCAGCTTGGCCCCGACAGGGGGCGGGCAGCCCCAGCATTTT	CASSLAPTGGGQPQHF
15	TRBJ1-3	TRBD1	once	TRBV5-1	TGCGCCAGCAGCAGGGACAGGAACTCTGGAAACACCATATATTTT	CASSRDRNSGNTIYF
15	TRBJ2-7	TRBD1	once	TRBV15	TGTGCCACCAGCAGGTCGGACAGGGCGCTCTACGAGCAGTACTTC	CATSRSDRALYEQYF
14	TRBJ2-1	TRBD2	NA	TRBV7-9	TGTGCCAGCTCTAGCGGGGCCCCCTACAATGAGCAGTTCTTC	CASSSGAPYNEQFF
13	TRBJ1-2	TRBD1	NA	TRBV6-5	TGTGCCAGCAGACCTACAGGGGAGGATGGCTACACCTTC	CASRPTGEDGYTF
14	TRBJ1-6	TRBD1	once	TRBV5-4	TGTGCCAGCAGCGGGCAGGGGGATAATTCACCCCTCCACTTT	CASSGQGDNSPLHF
14	TRBJ2-2	NA	once	TRBV4-3	TGCGCCAGCAGCCAAGCTGCGAACACCGGGGAGCTGTTTTTT	CASSQAANTGELFF
16	TRBJ2-1	TRBD2	NA	TRBV7-3	TGTGCCAGCAGCCCCCGGACTAGCGGGGGCTACAATGAGCAGTTCTTC	CASSPRTSGGYNEQFF
15	TRBJ1-1	NA	NA	TRBV28	TGTGCCAGCAGAATGGCGGGGCTACCGAACACTGAAGCTTTCTTT	CASRMAGLPNTEAFF
15	TRBJ1-5	TRBD1	NA	TRBV19	TGTGCCACTCCTACACAGGGGGCATGCAATCAGCCCCAGCATTTT	CATPTQGACNQPQHF
16	TRBJ1-4	TRBD1	NA	TRBV7-6	TGTGCCAGCAGCTTAGCCCAACCGGGACAGCAAGGAAAACTGTTTTTT	CASSLAQPGQQGKLFF
16	TRBJ1-6	TRBD1	NA	TRBV9	TGTGCCAGCAGCCGGACAGGGGGCGACATGAATTCACCCCTCCACTTT	CASSRTGGDMNSPLHF
15	TRBJ1-2	TRBD1	NA	TRBV15	TGTGCCACCAGCAGAGAGGACAGGGTAGGAGCTGGCTACACCTTC	CATSREDRVGAGYTF
18	TRBJ2-2	TRBD2	NA	TRBV5-1	TGCGCCAGCAGCCTCCTCCCAGGCGGGGGGGACGACACCGGGGAGCTGTTTTTT	CASSLLPGGGDDTGELFF